This T cell receptor (beta chain) came from a study of identical twins. Regarding the study as a whole: Out-of-frame beta sequences exhibited a weaker degree of excess twin sharing. A partial confounding effect on zero-insertion analyses could come from invariant MAIT and iNKT cells.

Healthy Caucasians supplied all donations. The germline gives CDR1 KGHDR, CDR2 SFDVKD. The CDR3 extends over 14 amino acids. V lost 5 bases and J lost 0, with 7 bases in between. The authors used template switching to add a universal primer site and gave cDNA unique molecular identifiers. TCRdb re-analysed the 5' RACE reads in MiXCR, keeping a single row per CDR3 protein. The profile shows under 300,000 distinct CDR3 sequences, around 8.8% of them singletons. This clonotype was detected only a few times. Its antigen is undetermined. The same data also went into a second study, on yellow fever vaccine responses in identical twins.

The source of this sequence is a woman younger than 30 in good health. J is TRBJ2-1 and V is TRBV24-1, with no clear D. Specimen: CD8+ T cells sorted from blood. CDR3 loop: CATSVPGSYNEQFF. The CDR3 DNA sequence: TGTGCCACCAGTGTACCCGGCTCCTACAATGAGCAGTTCTTC.